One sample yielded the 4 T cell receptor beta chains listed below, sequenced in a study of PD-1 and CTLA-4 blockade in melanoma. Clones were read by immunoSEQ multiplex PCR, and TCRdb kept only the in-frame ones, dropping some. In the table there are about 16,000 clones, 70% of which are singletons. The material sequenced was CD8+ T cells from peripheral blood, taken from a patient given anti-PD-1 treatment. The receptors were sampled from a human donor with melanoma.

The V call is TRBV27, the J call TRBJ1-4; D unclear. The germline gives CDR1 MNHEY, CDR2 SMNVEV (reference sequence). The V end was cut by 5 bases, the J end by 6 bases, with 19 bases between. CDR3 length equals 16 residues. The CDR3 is CASSPPDGRSYEKLFF. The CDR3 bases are TGTGCCAGCAGTCCACCGGACGGGAGGTCATATGAAAAACTGTTTTTT.

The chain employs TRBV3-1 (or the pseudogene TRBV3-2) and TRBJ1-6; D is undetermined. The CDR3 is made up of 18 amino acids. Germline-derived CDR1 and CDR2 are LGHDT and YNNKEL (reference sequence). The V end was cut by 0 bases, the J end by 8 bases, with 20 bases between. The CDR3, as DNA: TGTGCCAGCAGCCAAGATTGGGTCAGAGAAACTAGGGATTCACCCCTCCACTTT. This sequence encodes CASSQDWVRETRDSPLHF.

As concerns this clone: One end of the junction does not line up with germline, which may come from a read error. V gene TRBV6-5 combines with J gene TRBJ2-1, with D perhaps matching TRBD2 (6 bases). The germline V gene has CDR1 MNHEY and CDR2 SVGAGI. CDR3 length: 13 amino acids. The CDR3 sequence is CASGGTSFNEQFF. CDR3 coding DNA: TGTGCCAGCGGAGGGACTTCCTTCAATGAGCAGTTCTTC.

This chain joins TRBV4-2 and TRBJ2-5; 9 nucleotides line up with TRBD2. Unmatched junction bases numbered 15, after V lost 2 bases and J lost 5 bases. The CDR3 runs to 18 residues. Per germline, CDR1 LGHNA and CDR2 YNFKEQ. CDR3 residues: CASSQYRLAENRGETQYF. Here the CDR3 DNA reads TGTGCCAGCAGCCAATACCGACTAGCGGAAAACCGGGGGGAGACCCAGTACTTC.